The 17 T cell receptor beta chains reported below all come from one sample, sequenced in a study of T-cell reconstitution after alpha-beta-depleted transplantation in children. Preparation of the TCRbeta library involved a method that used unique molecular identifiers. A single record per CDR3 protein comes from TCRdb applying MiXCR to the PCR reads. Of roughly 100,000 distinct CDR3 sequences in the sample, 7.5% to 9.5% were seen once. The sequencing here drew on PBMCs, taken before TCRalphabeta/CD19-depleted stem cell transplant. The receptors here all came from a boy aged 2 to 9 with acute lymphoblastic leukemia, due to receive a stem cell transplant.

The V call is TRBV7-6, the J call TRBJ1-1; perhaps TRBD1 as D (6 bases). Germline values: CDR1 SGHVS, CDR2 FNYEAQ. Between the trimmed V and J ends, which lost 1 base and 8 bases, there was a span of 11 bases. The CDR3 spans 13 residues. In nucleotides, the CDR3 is TGTGCCAGCAGCTTAGTTGAGGGGGGGGAAGCTTTCTTT. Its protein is CASSLVEGGEAFF.

The CDR3 DNA is TGCAGCGTGAAGGGACAGCAGAACACTGAAGCTTTCTTT. Amino acids: CSVKGQQNTEAFF. This chain connects TRBV29-1 to TRBJ1-1; TRBD1 agrees at 7 bases. Trimming cost V 6 bases and J 1 base; bases outside gene matches: 5. Germline CDR1 reads SQVTM; CDR2 reads ANQGSEA. This CDR3 has 13 amino acids.

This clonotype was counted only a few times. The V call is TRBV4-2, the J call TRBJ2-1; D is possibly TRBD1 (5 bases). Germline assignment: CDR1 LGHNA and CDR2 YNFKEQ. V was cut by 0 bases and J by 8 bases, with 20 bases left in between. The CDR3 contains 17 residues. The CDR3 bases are TGTGCCAGCAGCCAAGAGGGGCTGGACCCTCCCCCCCATGAGCAGTTCTTC. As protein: CASSQEGLDPPPHEQFF.

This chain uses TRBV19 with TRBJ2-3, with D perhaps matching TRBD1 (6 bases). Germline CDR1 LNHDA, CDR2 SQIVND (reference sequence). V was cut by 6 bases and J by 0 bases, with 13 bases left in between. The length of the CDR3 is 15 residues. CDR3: CASRRGTFSTDTQYF. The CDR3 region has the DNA TGTGCCAGTAGGAGGGGGACCTTTAGCACAGATACGCAGTATTTT.

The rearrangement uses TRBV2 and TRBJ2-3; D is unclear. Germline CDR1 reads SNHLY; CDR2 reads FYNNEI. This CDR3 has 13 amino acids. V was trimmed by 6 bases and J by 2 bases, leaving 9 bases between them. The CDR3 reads CASRDDNTDTQYF. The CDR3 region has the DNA TGTGCCAGCAGGGACGATAACACAGATACGCAGTATTTT.

CDR3 sequence reads: CASSTYIGQGHGYTF. The DNA for the CDR3 is TGTGCCAGCAGTACCTACATCGGACAGGGCCATGGCTACACCTTC. This chain joins TRBV28 and TRBJ1-2; 8 positions match TRBD1. This CDR3 has 15 amino acids. V lost 5 bases to trimming and J lost 6 bases; unmatched junction nucleotides: 11. From germline, CDR1 is MDHEN and CDR2 SYDVKM.

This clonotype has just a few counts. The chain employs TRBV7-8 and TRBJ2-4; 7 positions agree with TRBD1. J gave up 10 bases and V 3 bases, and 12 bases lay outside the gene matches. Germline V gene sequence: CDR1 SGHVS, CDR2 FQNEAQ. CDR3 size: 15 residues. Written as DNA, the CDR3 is TGTGCCAGCAGCTTGCAGACCGGGACAGCGCCTATTCAGTACTTC. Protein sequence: CASSLQTGTAPIQYF.

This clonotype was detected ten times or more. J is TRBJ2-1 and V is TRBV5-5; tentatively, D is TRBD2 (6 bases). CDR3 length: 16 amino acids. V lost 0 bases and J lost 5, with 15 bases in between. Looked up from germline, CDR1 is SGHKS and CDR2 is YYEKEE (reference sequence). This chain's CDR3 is CASSLEGLLYNNEQFF. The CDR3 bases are TGTGCCAGCAGCTTGGAGGGACTCCTCTATAACAATGAGCAGTTCTTC.

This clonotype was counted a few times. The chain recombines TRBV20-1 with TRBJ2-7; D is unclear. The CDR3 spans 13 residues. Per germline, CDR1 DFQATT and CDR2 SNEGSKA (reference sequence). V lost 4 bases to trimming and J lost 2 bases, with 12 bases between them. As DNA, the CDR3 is TGCAGTGCTAAAACCTACCGGACCTACGAGCAGTACTTC. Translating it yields CSAKTYRTYEQYF.

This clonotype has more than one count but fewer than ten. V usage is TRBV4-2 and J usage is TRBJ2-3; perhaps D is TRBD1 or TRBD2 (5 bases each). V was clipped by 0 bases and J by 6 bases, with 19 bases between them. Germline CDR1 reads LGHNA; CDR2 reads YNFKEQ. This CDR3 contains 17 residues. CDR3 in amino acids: CASSQDPEGTGEDTQYF. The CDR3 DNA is TGTGCCAGCAGCCAAGATCCGGAAGGGACCGGCGAGGATACGCAGTATTTT.

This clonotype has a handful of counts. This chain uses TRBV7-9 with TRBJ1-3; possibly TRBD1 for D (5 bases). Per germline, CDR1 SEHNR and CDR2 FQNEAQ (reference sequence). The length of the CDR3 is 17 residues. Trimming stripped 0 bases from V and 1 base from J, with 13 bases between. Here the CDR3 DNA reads TGTGCCAGCAGCTTAGCGACAGCTATCGTTTCTGGAAACACCATATATTTT. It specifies CASSLATAIVSGNTIYF. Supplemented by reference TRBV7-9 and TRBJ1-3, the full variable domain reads DTGVSQNPRHKITKRGQNVTFRCDPISEHNRLYWYRQTLGQGPEFLTYFQNEAQLEKSRLLSDRFSAERPKGSFSTLEIQRTEQGDSAMYLCASSLATAIVSGNTIYFGEGSWLTVV.

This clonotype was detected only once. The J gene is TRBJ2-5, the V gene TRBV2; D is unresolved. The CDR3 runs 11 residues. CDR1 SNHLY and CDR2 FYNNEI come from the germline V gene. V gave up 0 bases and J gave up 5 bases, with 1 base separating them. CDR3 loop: CASSEAETQYF. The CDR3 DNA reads TGTGCCAGCAGTGAAGCGGAGACCCAGTACTTC.

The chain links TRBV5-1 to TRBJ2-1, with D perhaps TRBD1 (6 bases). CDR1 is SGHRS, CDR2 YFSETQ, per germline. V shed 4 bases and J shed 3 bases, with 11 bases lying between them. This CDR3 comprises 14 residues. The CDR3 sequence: CASSPEGHYNEQFF. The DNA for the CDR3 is TGCGCCAGCAGCCCCGAGGGACACTACAATGAGCAGTTCTTC. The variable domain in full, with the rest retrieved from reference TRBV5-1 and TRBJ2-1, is KAGVTQTPRYLIKTRGQQVTLSCSPISGHRSVSWYQQTPGQGLQFLFEYFSETQRNKGNFPGRFSGRQFSNSRSEMNVSTLELGDSALYLCASSPEGHYNEQFFGPGTRLTVL.

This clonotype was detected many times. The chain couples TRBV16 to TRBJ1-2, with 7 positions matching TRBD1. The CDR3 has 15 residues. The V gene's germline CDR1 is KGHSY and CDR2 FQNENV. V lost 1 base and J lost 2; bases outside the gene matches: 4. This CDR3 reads CASSQWGQTNYGYTF. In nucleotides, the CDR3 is TGTGCCAGCAGCCAATGGGGACAGACCAACTATGGCTACACCTTC.

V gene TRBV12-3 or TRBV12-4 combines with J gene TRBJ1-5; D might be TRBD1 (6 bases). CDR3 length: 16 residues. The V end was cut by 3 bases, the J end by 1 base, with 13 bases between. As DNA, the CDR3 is TGTGCCAGCAGTTTGGAGGGGGGGAGGAGCAATCAGCCCCAGCATTTT. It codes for CASSLEGGRSNQPQHF.

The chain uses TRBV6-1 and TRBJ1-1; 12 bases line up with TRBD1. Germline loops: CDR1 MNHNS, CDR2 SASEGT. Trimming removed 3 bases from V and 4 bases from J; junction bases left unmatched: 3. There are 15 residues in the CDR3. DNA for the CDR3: TGTGCCAGCAGTGAGGGACAGGGGGCGCCCACTGAAGCTTTCTTT. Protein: CASSEGQGAPTEAFF.

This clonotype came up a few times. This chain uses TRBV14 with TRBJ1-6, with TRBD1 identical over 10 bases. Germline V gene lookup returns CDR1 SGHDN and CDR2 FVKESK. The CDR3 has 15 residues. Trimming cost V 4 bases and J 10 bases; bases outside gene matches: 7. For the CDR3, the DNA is TGTGCCAGCAGCCCGAGGACAGGGGGAAAATCACCCCTCCACTTT. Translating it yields CASSPRTGGKSPLHF. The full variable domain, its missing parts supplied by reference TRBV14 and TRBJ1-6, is EAGVTQFPSHSVIEKGQTVTLRCDPISGHDNLYWYRRVMGKEIKFLLHFVKESKQDESGMPNNRFLAERTGGTYSTLKVQPAELEDSGVYFCASSPRTGGKSPLHFGNGTRLTVT.